One and the same sample provided the 8 T cell receptor beta chains below, sequenced in a study of cytomegalovirus exposure and HLA in healthy donors. PCR amplification relied on 60 Vbeta primers (plus 13 Jbeta primers). TCRdb keeps only in-frame clones here, not all; method: immunoSEQ multiplex PCR. The sample yields about 89,000 clones, about 80% seen once. The sequenced sample consisted of PBMCs. The origin of the receptors is a male donor in good health and CMV-seronegative.

CDR3 loop: CASSLLTGGQPQHF. In nucleotides, the CDR3 is TGTGCCAGCAGTTTACTTACAGGGGGACAGCCCCAGCATTTT. The genes are TRBV28 and TRBJ1-5; 8 nucleotides align to TRBD1. The V gene's germline CDR1 is MDHEN and CDR2 SYDVKM. V was clipped by 2 bases and J by 7 bases; unmatched bases: 4. This CDR3 has 14 residues.

This clone occurred a few times. The chain joins TRBV15 to TRBJ1-1, with 9 bases aligning to TRBD1. J was trimmed by 3 bases and V by 5 bases; bases with no gene match: 10. The CDR3 has 16 residues. Germline V lookup: CDR1 LNHNV, CDR2 YYDKDF (reference sequence). In DNA form, the CDR3 reads TGTGCCACCAGCCCCGGACAGGGGCGAGCGGACACTGAAGCTTTCTTT. It is translated as CATSPGQGRADTEAFF.

This rearrangement joins TRBV20-1 to TRBJ1-2, with D possibly TRBD1 on 5 matching bases. Trimming stripped 5 bases from V and 5 bases from J, with 9 bases between. Per the germline V gene, CDR1 is DFQATT and CDR2 is SNEGSKA (reference sequence). CDR3 length: 11 residues. The CDR3 DNA reads TGCAGTGCTCAGGGTTTGTATGGCTACACCTTC. This codes for CSAQGLYGYTF.

The chain recombines TRBV2 with TRBJ1-1; 8 bases fit TRBD1. V trimming: 6 bases; J trimming: 7 bases; junction bases outside the gene matches: 4. The CDR3 has 12 amino acids. Germline V gene lookup returns CDR1 SNHLY and CDR2 FYNNEI. CDR3: CASRGQGSEAFF. In nucleotides, the CDR3 is TGTGCCAGCAGAGGACAGGGAAGTGAAGCTTTCTTT.

This clone occurred once. V usage is TRBV4-3 and J usage is TRBJ2-3; 7 bases align to TRBD1. The germline V gene encodes CDR1 LGHNA and CDR2 YSLEER. J was trimmed by 0 bases and V by 4 bases; bases with no gene match: 4. The CDR3 length is 15 residues. The CDR3 is CASSLRDRSTDTQYF. CDR3 in DNA: TGCGCCAGCAGCCTCCGGGACAGAAGCACAGATACGCAGTATTTT.

J is TRBJ2-4 and V is TRBV25-1; a weak D match, TRBD1 (5 bases). CDR1 MGHDK and CDR2 SYGVNS come from the germline V gene. V was trimmed by 4 bases and J by 5 bases, leaving 18 bases between them. CDR3 length: 16 residues. This CDR3 is CASSGGMGQDENIQYF. The CDR3 DNA is TGTGCCAGCAGTGGAGGAATGGGGCAAGACGAAAACATTCAGTACTTC.

J is TRBJ2-1 and V is TRBV18, with 9 bases lining up with TRBD2. The CDR3 is 13 residues long. Germline loops: CDR1 KGHSH, CDR2 LQKENI. The trim removed 4 bases at V and 10 bases at J, leaving 5 bases unmatched. The CDR3 spells CASSLWTSDEQFF. CDR3 coding DNA: TGTGCCAGCTCACTTTGGACTAGCGACGAGCAGTTCTTC.

The chain has TRBV5-4 and TRBJ1-2; 7 nucleotides align to TRBD1. The CDR3 loop spans 13 amino acids. Germline V gene sequence: CDR1 SGHNT, CDR2 YYREEE (reference sequence). V lost 4 bases to trimming and J lost 3 bases; unmatched junction nucleotides: 3. The CDR3 sequence is CASSRTGDYGYTF. The CDR3 DNA follows: TGTGCCAGCAGCCGGACAGGAGACTATGGCTACACCTTC. Full variable domain (outside the CDR3, taken from reference TRBV5-4 and TRBJ1-2): ETGVTQSPTHLIKTRGQQVTLRCSSQSGHNTVSWYQQALGQGPQFIFQYYREEENGRGNFPPRFSGLQFPNYSSELNVNALELDDSALYLCASSRTGDYGYTFGSGTRLTVV.